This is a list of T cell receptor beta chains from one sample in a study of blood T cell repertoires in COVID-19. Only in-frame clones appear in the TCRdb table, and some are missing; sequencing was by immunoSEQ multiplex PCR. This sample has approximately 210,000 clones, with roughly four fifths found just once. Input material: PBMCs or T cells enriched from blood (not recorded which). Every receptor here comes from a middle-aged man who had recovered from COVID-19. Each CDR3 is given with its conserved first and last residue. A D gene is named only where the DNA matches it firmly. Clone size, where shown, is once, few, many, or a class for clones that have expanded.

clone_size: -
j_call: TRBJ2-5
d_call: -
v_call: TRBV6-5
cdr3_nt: TGTGCCAGCAGTTACATTGGCCGGACTAACCAAGAGACCCAGTACTTC
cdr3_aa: CASSYIGRTNQETQYF

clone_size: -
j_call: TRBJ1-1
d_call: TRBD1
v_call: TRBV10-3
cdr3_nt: TGTGCCACCGTGGGACAGGGAATGAACACTGAAGCTTTCTTT
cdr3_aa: CATVGQGMNTEAFF

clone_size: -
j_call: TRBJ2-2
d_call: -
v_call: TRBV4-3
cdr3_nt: TGCGCCAGCAGCCCCGGAGCCGGGGAGCTGTTTTTT
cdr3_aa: CASSPGAGELFF

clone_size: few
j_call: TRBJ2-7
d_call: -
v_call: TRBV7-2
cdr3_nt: TGTGCCAGCAGCTTAGCTAGCGGTTACTCCTACGAGCAGTACTTC
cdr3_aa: CASSLASGYSYEQYF

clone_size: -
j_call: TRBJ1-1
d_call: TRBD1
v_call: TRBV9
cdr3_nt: TGTGCCAGCAGCTTACGACAGGGGGACACTGAAGCTTTCTTT
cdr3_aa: CASSLRQGDTEAFF

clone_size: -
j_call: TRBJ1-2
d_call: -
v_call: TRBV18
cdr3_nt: TGTGCCAGCTCATCCCAGGGGTTCTATGGCTACACCTTC
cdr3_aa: CASSSQGFYGYTF

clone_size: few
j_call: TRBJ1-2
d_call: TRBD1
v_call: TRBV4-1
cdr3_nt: TGCGCCAGCAGCCGCAACCGGGACAGGGTCTTC
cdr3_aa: CASSRNRDRVF

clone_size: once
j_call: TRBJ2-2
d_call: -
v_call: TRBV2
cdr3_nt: TGTGCCAGCAACACACAGGGTGAGGAGGAGCTGTTTTTT
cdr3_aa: CASNTQGEEELFF

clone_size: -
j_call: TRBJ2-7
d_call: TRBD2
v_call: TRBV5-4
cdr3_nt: TGTGCCAGCAGCCCCTCTAGCGGGAGAAGCTACGAGCAGTACTTC
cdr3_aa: CASSPSSGRSYEQYF

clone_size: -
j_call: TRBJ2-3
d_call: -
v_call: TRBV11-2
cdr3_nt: TGTGCCAGCAGCTTCGGACACCTTAGCACAGATACGCAGTATTTT
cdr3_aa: CASSFGHLSTDTQYF

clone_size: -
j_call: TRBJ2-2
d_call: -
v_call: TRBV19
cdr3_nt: TGTGCCAGTAGTATTATACAGGCGCTCACCGGGGAGCTGTTTTTT
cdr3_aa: CASSIIQALTGELFF

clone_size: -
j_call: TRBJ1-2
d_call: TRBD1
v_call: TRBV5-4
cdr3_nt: TGTGCCAGCAGCCCCCCCGGGACAGGGGTATACGGCTACACCTTC
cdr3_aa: CASSPPGTGVYGYTF

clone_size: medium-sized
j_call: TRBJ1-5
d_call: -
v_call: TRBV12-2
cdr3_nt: TGTGCAAGTCGCTTAGTTAAGGAGACGCTACCACCCGATAGAAATAGCAATCAGCCCCAGCATTTT
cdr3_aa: CASRLVKETLPPDRNSNQPQHF

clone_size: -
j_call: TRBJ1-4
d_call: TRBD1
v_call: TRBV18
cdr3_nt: TGTGCCAGCTCACCAAGTCAGAGACAGGGAGCTGAAAAACTGTTTTTT
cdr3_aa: CASSPSQRQGAEKLFF

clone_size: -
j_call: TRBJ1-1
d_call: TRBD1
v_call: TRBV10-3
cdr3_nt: TGTGCCATCAGTGATCCGGGACAGGGGTTAGGTAGGACTGAAGCTTTCTTT
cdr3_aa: CAISDPGQGLGRTEAFF

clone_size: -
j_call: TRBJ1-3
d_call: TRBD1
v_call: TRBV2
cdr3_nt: TGTGCCAGCAGTGGGACAGGGGCTGGAAACACCATATATTTT
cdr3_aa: CASSGTGAGNTIYF

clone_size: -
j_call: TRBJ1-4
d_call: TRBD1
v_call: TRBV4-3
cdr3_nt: TGCGCCAGCACCGTTGGGACAGGGACCTATGAAAAACTGTTTTTT
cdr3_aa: CASTVGTGTYEKLFF

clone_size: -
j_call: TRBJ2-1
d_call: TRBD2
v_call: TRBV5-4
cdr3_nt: TGTGCCAGCAGCTTGGTTTGGGGGGAGGGGCGGAATGAGCAGTTCTTC
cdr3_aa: CASSLVWGEGRNEQFF

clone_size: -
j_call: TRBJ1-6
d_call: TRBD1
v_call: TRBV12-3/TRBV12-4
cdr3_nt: TGTGCCAGCAACCGACAGGGGGGCTCACCCCTCCACTTT
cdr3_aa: CASNRQGGSPLHF

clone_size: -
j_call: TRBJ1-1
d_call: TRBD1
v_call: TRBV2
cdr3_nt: TGTGCCAGCAGTTCGGGACAGGGAGACACTGAAGCTTTCTTT
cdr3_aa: CASSSGQGDTEAFF

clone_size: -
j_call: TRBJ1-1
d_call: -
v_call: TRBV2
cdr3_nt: TGTGCCAGCAGGATAGACAGCTACACTGAAGCTTTCTTT
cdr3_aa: CASRIDSYTEAFF

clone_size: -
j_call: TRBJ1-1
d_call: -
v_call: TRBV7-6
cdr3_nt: TGTGCCAGCAGCTTAGCGAAGGAGGCTGAAGCTTTCTTT
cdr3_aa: CASSLAKEAEAFF

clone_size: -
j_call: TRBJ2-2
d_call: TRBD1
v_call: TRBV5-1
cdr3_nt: TGCGCCAGCAGCCTTCAGGGGGCGTCCGGGGAGCTGTTTTTT
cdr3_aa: CASSLQGASGELFF

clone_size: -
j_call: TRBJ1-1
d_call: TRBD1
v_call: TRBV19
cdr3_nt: TGTGCCAGTAGTATAGATTTGGCTACAGGGGTGGCTTTCTTT
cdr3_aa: CASSIDLATGVAFF

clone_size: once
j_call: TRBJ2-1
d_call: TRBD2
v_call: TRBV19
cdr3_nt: TGTGCCAGTAGTATCGGACTAGCGGGGGGGAATGAGCAGTTCTTC
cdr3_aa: CASSIGLAGGNEQFF

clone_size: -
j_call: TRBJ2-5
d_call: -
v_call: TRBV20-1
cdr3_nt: TGCAGTGCTAGTTATCGCGACAACACACGCCCGAAGGCCCAGTACTTC
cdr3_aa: CSASYRDNTRPKAQYF

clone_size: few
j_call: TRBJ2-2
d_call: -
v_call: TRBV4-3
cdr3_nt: TGCGCCAGCAGCCACGGCACCGGGGAGCTGTTTTTT
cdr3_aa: CASSHGTGELFF

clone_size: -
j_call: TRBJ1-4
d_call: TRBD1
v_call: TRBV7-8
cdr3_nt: TGTGCCAGCACCACCGACAGGGGTGCTGAAAAACTGTTTTTT
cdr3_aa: CASTTDRGAEKLFF

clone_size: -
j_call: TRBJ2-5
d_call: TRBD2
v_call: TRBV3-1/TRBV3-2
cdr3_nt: TGTGCCAGCAGCCAAGACCCAGCGGGAGAGGGGTGGGAGACCCAGTACTTC
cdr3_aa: CASSQDPAGEGWETQYF

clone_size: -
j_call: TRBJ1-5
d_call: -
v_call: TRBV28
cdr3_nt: TGTGCCAGCAGCTCTTGGGAGAAGGGTCAGCCCCAGCATTTT
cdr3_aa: CASSSWEKGQPQHF

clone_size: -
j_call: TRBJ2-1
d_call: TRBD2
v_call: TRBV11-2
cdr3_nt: TGTGCCAGCAGCTTAACTAGCGGGAGGGTCGATGAGCAGTTCTTC
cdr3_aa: CASSLTSGRVDEQFF

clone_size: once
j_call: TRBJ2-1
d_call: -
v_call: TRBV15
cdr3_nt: TGTGCCACCAGCAGTCTAGCGACCTACAATGAGCAGTTCTTC
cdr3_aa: CATSSLATYNEQFF

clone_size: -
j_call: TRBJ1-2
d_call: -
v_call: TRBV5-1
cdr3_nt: TGCGCCAGCAGCTTGATAGGGCAGGGTTATGGCTACACCTTC
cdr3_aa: CASSLIGQGYGYTF